These 6 T cell receptor beta chains were all obtained from the same sample, sequenced in a study of shared clonotypes between healthy human individuals. Only in-frame clones appear in the TCRdb table, and some are missing; sequencing was by immunoSEQ multiplex PCR. The table includes some 510,000 clones, 79% detected once. The sequenced material came from PBMCs. The receptors were sampled from a woman between 40 and 50 years old in good health. Some clones in this sample may be carry-over from other donors' samples.

This clone was seen more than once but under ten times. The genes are TRBV7-9 and TRBJ1-1, with D perhaps matching TRBD1 (5 bases). Deletions cut 5 bases from V and 1 base from J, with 11 bases between. This CDR3 region has 14 residues. Germline CDR1 reads SEHNR; CDR2 reads FQNEAQ (reference sequence). The CDR3 nucleotides are TGTGCCAGCAGCCCGTACGGGGGGAACACTGAAGCTTTCTTT. This translates into CASSPYGGNTEAFF.

The chain is built from TRBV7-7 and TRBJ2-3; 8 nucleotides align to TRBD1. CDR1 SSHAT and CDR2 FNYEAQ come from the germline V gene (reference sequence). The V gene end was trimmed by 2 bases and the J gene end by 2 bases; junction bases not matched to a gene: 6. The CDR3 has 16 residues. CDR3 sequence reads: CASSLLSGGSTDTQYF. The CDR3 nucleotides read TGTGCCAGCAGCTTACTTTCAGGGGGCTCCACAGATACGCAGTATTTT.

The chain employs TRBV6-5 and TRBJ2-7; D perhaps matches TRBD1 (6 bases). Trimming took off 5 bases at V and 10 bases at J, with 15 bases between the two ends. This CDR3 contains 12 residues. The germline gives CDR1 MNHEY, CDR2 SVGAGI. CDR3 bases: TGTGCCAGCAGTACAAACAGGGTAAGACAGTACTTC. Encoded protein: CASSTNRVRQYF.

V usage is TRBV6-5 and J usage is TRBJ1-2; D is unresolved. In germline, CDR1 is MNHEY, CDR2 SVGAGI. The CDR3 spans 14 residues. V lost 7 bases and J lost 7, with 19 bases in between. CDR3 nucleotide sequence: TGTGCCAGCACCATCTCCGTGGGAAGTGCTGGCTACACCTTC. As protein: CASTISVGSAGYTF.

The J gene is TRBJ2-7, the V gene TRBV6-5, with D tentatively TRBD1 (5 bases). From germline, CDR1 is MNHEY and CDR2 SVGAGI. V lost 9 bases and J 7 bases, leaving 22 bases between the germline ends. The CDR3 totals 14 residues. CDR3 loop: CARNLQGILGEQYF. The DNA of the CDR3 is TGTGCCAGGAACCTTCAGGGTATCCTTGGGGAGCAGTACTTC.

The V call is TRBV7-2, the J call TRBJ2-5; a weak D match, TRBD2 (5 bases). Germline lookup yields CDR1 SGHTA and CDR2 FQGNSA. Trimming removed 2 bases at V and 7 bases at J, with 20 bases between. The CDR3 is 16 amino acids. CDR3 loop: CASSLLGREQPGTQYF. Here the CDR3 DNA reads TGTGCCAGCAGCTTACTTGGTCGGGAACAACCGGGGACCCAGTACTTC.